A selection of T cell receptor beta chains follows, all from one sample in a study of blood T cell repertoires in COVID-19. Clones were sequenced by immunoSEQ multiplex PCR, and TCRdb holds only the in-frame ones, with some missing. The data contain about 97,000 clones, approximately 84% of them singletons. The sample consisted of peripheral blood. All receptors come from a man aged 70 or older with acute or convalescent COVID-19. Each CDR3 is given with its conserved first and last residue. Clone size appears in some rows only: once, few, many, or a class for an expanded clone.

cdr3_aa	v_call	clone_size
CASTSQGDRSNQPQHF	TRBV27	NA
CASSLWRDAAFF	TRBV12-3/TRBV12-4	NA
CASSSSGRELVEQFF	TRBV7-2	NA
CASSSTGLNTGELFF	TRBV11-2	NA
CASSKRTSGNTDTQYF	TRBV19	NA
CASSLDGSSGDEQFF	TRBV11-3	NA
CASSQSALSNEKLFF	TRBV23-1	NA
CATSRGQGKTNSPLHF	TRBV15	NA
CAISDPAGPDEQFF	TRBV10-3	NA
CASSASGGAGYGYTF	TRBV7-9	many
CATRKTSLAGELFF	TRBV15	NA
CASSSQRAISGYTF	TRBV5-4	NA
CASHGGMGVQPQHF	TRBV18	NA